The 5 T cell receptor beta chains reported below all come from one sample, sequenced in a study of blood T cell repertoires in COVID-19 (dated by TCRdb to the early 2020s). Library creation used the immunoSEQ multiplex PCR assay. What TCRdb holds here is the immuneACCESS table cut down to in-frame rearrangements. Part of the clones is not present; checked against another copy, under half of the missing clones reflect an unresolved V gene, and the others are unexplained. In this sample the table shows approximately 44,000 clones, over 85% of which occur a single time. The ten largest clones add up to under 0.4% of the sample. The sample taken for sequencing was peripheral blood. Source of these receptors: a man aged 50-59 years with COVID-19, enrolled during active disease.

The chain recombines TRBV19 with TRBJ2-3, with 8 bases identical to TRBD1. The trim removed 6 bases at V and 3 bases at J, leaving 2 bases unmatched. The germline gives CDR1 LNHDA, CDR2 SQIVND (reference sequence). The CDR3 is 13 amino acids. The CDR3: CASRDRGTDTQYF. The CDR3 DNA follows: TGTGCCAGTAGAGACAGGGGTACAGATACGCAGTATTTT. The whole variable domain, filled in from reference TRBV19 and TRBJ2-3, reads DGGITQSPKYLFRKEGQNVTLSCEQNLNHDAMYWYRQDPGQGLRLIYYSQIVNDFQKGDIAEGYSVSREKKESFPLTVTSAQKNPTAFYLCASRDRGTDTQYFGPGTRLTVL.

The chain has TRBV2 and TRBJ1-2; D perhaps matches TRBD1 (5 bases). Germline V gene lookup returns CDR1 SNHLY and CDR2 FYNNEI. The V end lost 3 bases, the J end lost 3 bases, and 20 bases lay between the germline ends. The CDR3 loop spans 17 amino acids. The CDR3 reads CASSESEWTTIYYGYTF. The DNA for the CDR3 is TGTGCCAGCAGTGAGAGCGAATGGACAACTATTTACTATGGCTACACCTTC.

The CDR3 DNA is TGTGCCAGCAGTGCTTCCCCCGCAGGGACTGGGGCCAACGTCCTGACTTTC. This translates into CASSASPAGTGANVLTF. The chain has TRBV6-1 and TRBJ2-6, with a tentative D call TRBD1 (5 bases). Germline values: CDR1 MNHNS, CDR2 SASEGT. Trimming took off 4 bases at V and 2 bases at J, with 15 bases between the two ends. There are 17 residues in the CDR3.

In its sample, this clone was seen once. This sequence joins TRBV6-1 and TRBJ2-4; D is uncertain. The germline V gene has CDR1 MNHNS and CDR2 SASEGT. The CDR3 has 15 residues. The V end lost 4 bases, the J end lost 0 bases, and 10 bases lay between the germline ends. The CDR3 coding sequence is TGTGCCAGCAGTGCATCTAGACTAGCCAAAAACATTCAGTACTTC. The encoded protein is CASSASRLAKNIQYF.

This clone showed up just a few times. The chain employs TRBV5-1 and TRBJ1-6; D uncertain. Germline V gene sequence: CDR1 SGHRS, CDR2 YFSETQ. The V and J ends lost 2 bases and 7 bases respectively, with 10 bases between them. The CDR3 totals 14 residues. CDR3 sequence reads: CASSFVAGNSPLHF. The DNA of the CDR3 is TGCGCCAGCAGCTTCGTGGCGGGGAATTCACCCCTCCACTTT.